These 8 T cell receptor beta chains were all obtained from the same sample, sequenced in a study of patients and donors after allogeneic stem cell transplantation. Via MiXCR, TCRdb re-called the RT-PCR reads, giving one row per CDR3 protein. The top ten clones hold 5% to 6.5% of a sample with roughly 880,000 distinct CDR3 sequences, roughly 18% of them seen once. The sample comprised blood, either unsorted or a sorted T cell fraction (not recorded which). Source of these receptors: a human donor who was either an allogeneic HSCT recipient or a stem cell or donor lymphocyte infusion donor (not recorded which). It is not recorded whose cells these are; they may come from a transplant donor.

CDR3 DNA: TGTGCCAGCAGTTTAGAACTACGGATTACTCTTTACGAGCAGTACTTC. Amino acids: CASSLELRITLYEQYF. This chain uses TRBV12-3 or TRBV12-4 with TRBJ2-7; D gene unclear. V lost 1 base, J lost 4 bases, and 17 bases lay in between. This CDR3 is 16 amino acids long.

The V call is TRBV24-1, the J call TRBJ2-3; D call uncertain. Germline CDR1 KGHDR, CDR2 SFDVKD. V shed 6 bases and J shed 2 bases, with 14 bases lying between them. The length of the CDR3 is 15 residues. The CDR3 loop reads CATSSGGSDTDTQYF. The CDR3 DNA is TGTGCCACCAGTTCTGGCGGATCGGACACAGATACGCAGTATTTT.

The chain recombines TRBV30 with TRBJ2-3; D uncertain. CDR1 and CDR2 from the germline V gene are GTSNPN and SVGIG (reference sequence). The CDR3 consists of 13 residues. V dropped 3 bases and J dropped 4 bases, with 11 bases sitting between them. CDR3 sequence reads: CAWSSGRADTQYF. The CDR3 region has the DNA TGTGCCTGGAGCTCCGGCCGGGCAGATACGCAGTATTTT.

This clonotype was recorded a few times. The rearrangement links TRBV6-2 or TRBV6-3 to TRBJ2-1, with a weak D call TRBD1 (6 bases). Trimming left V 7 bases short and J 3 bases short, with 10 bases between. This CDR3 has 13 amino acids. Germline-derived CDR1 and CDR2 are MNHEY and SVGEGT. In DNA, the CDR3 is TGTGCCAGCAAGCTGACAGGCTACAATGAGCAGTTCTTC. It encodes CASKLTGYNEQFF.

This clonotype was observed a few times. J is TRBJ2-4 and V is TRBV3-1; D is possibly TRBD1 or TRBD2 (5 bases each). Trimming pared 3 bases from V and 4 bases from J, leaving 10 bases between. CDR3 length equals 14 residues. In germline, CDR1 is LGHDT, CDR2 YNNKEL (reference sequence). The CDR3 DNA follows: TGTGCCAGCAGCCACCCGGGACGGAAAAACATTCAGTACTTC. Translating gives CASSHPGRKNIQYF.

This chain connects TRBV4-3 to TRBJ2-1, with 7 bases that match TRBD1. The germline CDR1 and CDR2 sequences are LGHNA and YSLEER. The CDR3 loop spans 16 amino acids. J lost 0 bases, V lost 4 bases, and 6 bases had no gene match. The CDR3 loop is CASSRSTGNSYNEQFF. The CDR3 coding sequence is TGCGCCAGCAGCCGGTCGACAGGGAACTCCTACAATGAGCAGTTCTTC.

A word on this clonotype: At one of its ends the junction is not consistent with the germline gene, which may arise from a read error. The chain is built from TRBV5-5 and TRBJ2-5; a possible D gene is TRBD2 (5 bases). The CDR3 is made up of 14 amino acids. Germline CDR1 and CDR2: SGHKS and YYEKEE (reference sequence). CDR3 amino acids: CASSPAEGRMTEYF. CDR3 bases: TGTGCCAGCAGCCCCGCTGAGGGCCGTATGACCGAGTACTTC.

This clonotype was detected a few times. This chain uses TRBV7-9 with TRBJ1-3, with TRBD1 as a possible D gene (5 bases). The CDR3 length is 16 residues. With 4 bases removed from V and 4 bases from J, the gap between germline ends came to 17 bases. Germline values: CDR1 SEHNR, CDR2 FQNEAQ (reference sequence). The CDR3 here is CASSSIVSGRGNTIYF. The CDR3 DNA is TGTGCCAGCAGCTCCATTGTTTCAGGGCGAGGAAACACCATATATTTT.